A single sample gave rise to the 17 T cell receptor beta chains below, sequenced in a study of blood T cell repertoires in COVID-19. The method was immunoSEQ multiplex PCR; TCRdb's version includes in-frame clones alone and lacks a portion of them. The sample records about 240,000 clones, approximately 78% being singletons. The sample was peripheral blood. These receptors originate from a woman in her sixties with active or convalescent COVID-19.

The chain uses TRBV3-1 (or the pseudogene TRBV3-2) and TRBJ1-2; 9 nucleotides line up with TRBD1. Losses at the gene ends were 4 bases for V and 7 bases for J; bases not matched to a gene: 7. This CDR3 spans 14 amino acids. Germline values: CDR1 LGHDT, CDR2 YNNKEL (reference sequence). In nucleotides, the CDR3 is TGTGCCAGCAGCCGTGGGGGACAGGGAGGTGGCTACACCTTC. Residues: CASSRGGQGGGYTF.

This sequence joins TRBV2 and TRBJ1-2; weak D call: TRBD1 (6 bases). Germline-derived CDR1 and CDR2 are SNHLY and FYNNEI. The CDR3 consists of 15 residues. V was clipped by 10 bases and J by 5 bases, with 23 bases between them. CDR3 protein: CANIVYPGGAYGYTF. DNA of the CDR3: TGTGCCAACATCGTATACCCGGGGGGCGCTTATGGCTACACCTTC.

The chain links TRBV7-3 to TRBJ2-3, with 11 bases matching TRBD2. Trimming cost V 4 bases and J 5 bases; bases outside gene matches: 8. The CDR3 has 16 amino acids. Germline CDR1 reads SGHTA; CDR2 reads FQGTGA. The CDR3 sequence is CASSSAVAGGQDTQYF. The CDR3 DNA follows: TGTGCCAGCAGCTCGGCCGTAGCGGGGGGGCAAGATACGCAGTATTTT.

The V gene is TRBV5-1, the J gene TRBJ2-3, with a possible D match to TRBD2 (6 bases). The germline V gene has CDR1 SGHRS and CDR2 YFSETQ. V lost 0 bases to trimming and J lost 1 base, with 12 bases between them. This CDR3 contains 16 residues. The CDR3 sequence is CASSLGGASGTDTQYF. CDR3 bases: TGCGCCAGCAGCTTGGGGGGCGCTAGCGGCACAGATACGCAGTATTTT.

The rearrangement links TRBV9 to TRBJ1-2; 9 bases are a match to TRBD1. Germline trimming cut 4 bases from V and 7 bases from J; bases unmatched to any gene: 8. Per the germline V gene, CDR1 is SGDLS and CDR2 is YYNGEE. The CDR3 is made up of 14 amino acids. The CDR3 DNA is TGTGCCAGCAGCCCCGGGACAGGGCCGGGTGGCTACACCTTC. Its translation: CASSPGTGPGGYTF.

This chain uses TRBV5-1 with TRBJ1-2, with D possibly being TRBD1 (6 bases). The CDR3 is 14 amino acids. Germline V lookup: CDR1 SGHRS, CDR2 YFSETQ. The V end lost 1 base, the J end lost 5 bases, and 12 bases lay between the germline ends. CDR3: CASSLQQGGYGYTF. CDR3 bases: TGCGCCAGCAGCTTGCAACAGGGAGGGTATGGCTACACCTTC.

This sequence joins TRBV6-5 and TRBJ1-6; 7 bases map to TRBD1. Germline lookup yields CDR1 MNHEY and CDR2 SVGAGI. The CDR3 loop spans 16 amino acids. Trimming took 0 bases from V and 4 from J; bases not matched to a gene: 3. The CDR3 nucleotides are TGTGCCAGCAGTTACTCCCCAGGGGGATATAATTCACCCCTCCACTTT. As protein: CASSYSPGGYNSPLHF.

The chain employs TRBV15 and TRBJ2-7; D is undetermined. This CDR3 contains 13 residues. The V gene's germline CDR1 is LNHNV and CDR2 YYDKDF (reference sequence). With 1 base removed from V and 6 bases from J, the gap between germline ends came to 10 bases. The CDR3 DNA reads as TGTGCCACCAGCAGAGCCCCACTTCGCGAGCAGTACTTC. Encoded protein: CATSRAPLREQYF.

The chain joins TRBV28 to TRBJ2-3; TRBD1 matches at 10 bases. With 5 bases clipped from V and 2 bases from J, the junction kept 4 bases outside the gene matches. CDR1 MDHEN and CDR2 SYDVKM come from the germline V gene. The CDR3 has 15 residues. The CDR3 spells CASSAGQGLTDTQYF. The CDR3 DNA is TGTGCCAGCAGTGCGGGACAGGGGCTCACAGATACGCAGTATTTT.

The J gene is TRBJ1-1, the V gene TRBV4-1; D not certain. V dropped 6 bases and J dropped 4 bases, with 15 bases sitting between them. CDR3 length: 14 amino acids. Germline values: CDR1 MGHRA, CDR2 YSYEKL. The CDR3 DNA sequence: TGCGCCAGCAGGCGGGAGGGTACGGGCACTGAAGCTTTCTTT. Its translation is CASRREGTGTEAFF.

The DNA of the CDR3 is TGTGCCAGCAGCCTCCGGGTCGCCGGTAGCGGGGGGGACAATGAGCAGTTCTTC. This encodes CASSLRVAGSGGDNEQFF. The V and J genes are TRBV7-6 and TRBJ2-1, with 11 bases matching TRBD2. This CDR3 is 18 amino acids long. The V segment lost 5 bases and the J segment 5 bases; nucleotides outside the gene matches: 14. CDR1 SGHVS and CDR2 FNYEAQ come from the germline V gene.

This clone was detected a few times. The V and J genes are TRBV5-6 and TRBJ2-7; weak D call: TRBD2 (5 bases). Trimming pared 3 bases from V and 1 base from J, leaving 8 bases between. The CDR3 spans 13 residues. Germline V CDR1 and CDR2: SGHDT, YYEEEE. The CDR3 reads CASSYSGSYEQYF. CDR3 nucleotide sequence: TGTGCCAGCAGCTATTCGGGATCCTACGAGCAGTACTTC. Full variable domain (rest looked up from reference TRBV5-6 and TRBJ2-7): DAGVTQSPTHLIKTRGQQVTLRCSPKSGHDTVSWYQQALGQGPQFIFQYYEEEERQRGNFPDRFSGHQFPNYSSELNVNALLLGDSALYLCASSYSGSYEQYFGPGTRLTVT.

This chain links TRBV19 with TRBJ1-4; D is uncertain. Germline V lookup: CDR1 LNHDA, CDR2 SQIVND (reference sequence). The length of the CDR3 is 14 residues. The CDR3 DNA is TGTCCCGGGAGAGGGCACCCCTGTGGTGAAAAACTGTTTTTT. It codes for CPGRGHPCGEKLFF.

This sequence joins TRBV18 and TRBJ1-1; D remains ambiguous. Germline V gene sequence: CDR1 KGHSH, CDR2 LQKENI. This CDR3 region has 12 residues. Deletions cut 4 bases from V and 4 bases from J, with 7 bases between. The CDR3 DNA follows: TGTGCCAGCTCACTACGGGGCACTGAAGCTTTCTTT. Encoded protein: CASSLRGTEAFF.

The V and J genes are TRBV6-2 or TRBV6-3 and TRBJ1-2, with 8 bases matching TRBD1. Germline V gene data show CDR1 as MNHEY and CDR2 as SVGEGT. CDR3 length: 14 residues. V gave up 2 bases and J gave up 8 bases; unmatched junction bases: 7. The CDR3 sequence is CASSYGARTGGYTF. Written as DNA, the CDR3 is TGTGCCAGCAGTTACGGTGCCCGGACAGGGGGCTACACCTTC.

This clone was seen more than once but under ten times. The V gene is TRBV9, the J gene TRBJ1-1; possible D gene TRBD1, 5 bases. This CDR3 is built from 15 residues. The V gene's germline CDR1 is SGDLS and CDR2 YYNGEE. V was pared by 2 bases and J by 1 base, with 12 bases between. The DNA for the CDR3 is TGTGCCAGCAGCGTGGCCAGGGTGGCGAACACTGAAGCTTTCTTT. Its translation is CASSVARVANTEAFF.

CDR3 coding DNA: TGTGCCAGCAGTTTAGAGGTCGGGACAGGCTACAATGAGCAGTTCTTC. Amino acids: CASSLEVGTGYNEQFF. The rearrangement joins TRBV27 to TRBJ2-1, with TRBD1 matching 8 bases. Per the germline V gene, CDR1 is MNHEY and CDR2 is SMNVEV (reference sequence). The CDR3 extends over 16 amino acids. V shed 2 bases and J 3 bases; nucleotides not matched to a gene: 6.